What follows are 25 T cell receptor beta chains derived from one specimen sequenced in a study of patients and donors after allogeneic stem cell transplantation. TCRdb re-derived calls from the RT-PCR reads in MiXCR, one entry per CDR3 protein. This table has about 960,000 distinct CDR3 sequences, under 20% appearing once. The sequenced sample was blood, either unsorted or a sorted T cell fraction (not recorded which). Receptors originate from a human donor who was either an allogeneic HSCT recipient or a stem cell or donor lymphocyte infusion donor (not recorded which). It is not recorded whose cells these are; they may come from a transplant donor.

This clonotype was found a few times. The chain combines TRBV20-1 with TRBJ1-5; D unresolved. This CDR3 region has 14 residues. From germline, CDR1 is DFQATT and CDR2 SNEGSKA (reference sequence). The V end lost 6 bases, the J end lost 4 bases, and 16 bases lay between the germline ends. In nucleotides, the CDR3 is TGCAGTGCCGGAGGTCGGGCTCTAAATCAGCCCCAGCATTTT. Amino acid sequence: CSAGGRALNQPQHF.

V usage is TRBV7-2 and J usage is TRBJ2-1, with 10 bases fitting TRBD2. The CDR3 has 12 residues. Looked up from germline, CDR1 is SGHTA and CDR2 is FQGNSA. The J segment lost 9 bases and the V segment lost 10 bases, leaving 6 bases of the junction unmatched. The CDR3 loop is CAIGTSEGEQFF. In nucleotides, the CDR3 is TGTGCCATCGGGACTAGCGAGGGTGAGCAGTTCTTC.

This chain uses TRBV7-8 with TRBJ2-1; unclear D gene. This CDR3 spans 15 amino acids. V was shortened by 2 bases and J by 8 bases, with 16 bases between the two germline ends. Germline V gives CDR1 SGHVS, CDR2 FQNEAQ. CDR3 nucleotides: TGTGCCAGCAGCTTACGGTTAGGGATCGGTTATGAGCAGTTCTTC. This gives the protein CASSLRLGIGYEQFF. Looking up the rest from reference TRBV7-8 and TRBJ2-1 gives the full variable domain: GAGVSQSPRYKVAKRGQDVALRCDPISGHVSLFWYQQALGQGPEFLTYFQNEAQLDKSGLPSDRFFAERPEGSVSTLKIQRTQQEDSAVYLCASSLRLGIGYEQFFGPGTRLTVL.

The chain recombines TRBV6-2 or TRBV6-3 with TRBJ1-5; 7 bases line up with TRBD1. This CDR3 is 15 amino acids long. Germline V gene data show CDR1 as MNHEY and CDR2 as SVGEGT. V lost 4 bases to trimming and J lost 0 bases; unmatched junction nucleotides: 3. DNA for the CDR3: TGTGCCAGCAGTTGGACAGGATATAGCAATCAGCCCCAGCATTTT. Residues: CASSWTGYSNQPQHF.

This clonotype has at least ten counts. J is TRBJ2-4 and V is TRBV12-3 or TRBV12-4; 8 nucleotides align to TRBD2. The trim removed 3 bases at V and 2 bases at J, leaving 0 bases unmatched. This CDR3 is 14 amino acids long. CDR3 in DNA: TGTGCCAGCAGTTTTAGCGGGACCAAAAACATTCAGTACTTC. This translates into CASSFSGTKNIQYF.

This clonotype was seen a few times. This sequence joins TRBV24-1 and TRBJ1-1; TRBD1 matches at 7 bases. CDR1 and CDR2 from the germline V gene are KGHDR and SFDVKD. The V gene end was trimmed by 11 bases and the J gene end by 4 bases; junction bases not matched to a gene: 6. There are 12 residues in the CDR3. The CDR3 DNA is TGTGCCAGCCTTTACAGGGGCACTGAAGCTTTCTTT. It codes for CASLYRGTEAFF.

The V gene is TRBV11-3, the J gene TRBJ2-1, with 9 bases lining up with TRBD2. Germline V CDR1 and CDR2: SGHNT, YENEEA. This CDR3 has 14 residues. J was trimmed by 0 bases and V by 9 bases; bases with no gene match: 3. This chain's CDR3 is CASQRGDSYNEQFF. The CDR3 bases are TGTGCCAGTCAGCGGGGGGACTCCTACAATGAGCAGTTCTTC.

The V gene is TRBV9, the J gene TRBJ1-4; D possibly corresponds to TRBD1 (5 bases). This CDR3 has 15 residues. V was clipped by 6 bases and J by 0 bases, with 12 bases between them. CDR1 is SGDLS and CDR2 is YYNGEE in the germline V gene. The CDR3 is CASTTSTATNEKLFF. The CDR3 DNA follows: TGTGCCAGCACCACATCGACAGCAACTAATGAAAAACTGTTTTTT.

This sequence joins TRBV4-2 and TRBJ2-3; the D gene is possibly TRBD2 (5 bases). Trimming removed 1 base at V and 4 bases at J, with 18 bases between. Looked up from germline, CDR1 is LGHNA and CDR2 is YNFKEQ. The CDR3 is 17 amino acids. This CDR3 reads CASSQGADRRGSDTQYF. Written as DNA, the CDR3 is TGTGCCAGCAGCCAAGGGGCAGACCGTAGAGGGTCAGATACGCAGTATTTT.

The rearrangement links TRBV15 to TRBJ2-7, with D hard to call. Germline V CDR1 and CDR2: LNHNV, YYDKDF (reference sequence). The CDR3 has 13 amino acids. Deletions cut 1 base from V and 3 bases from J, with 7 bases between. CDR3 nucleotides: TGTGCCACCAGCAGAGGGGTAGGCTACGAGCAGTACTTC. It translates to CATSRGVGYEQYF.

In nucleotides, the CDR3 is TGTGCCAGCAGCCAGACAACTAGCGCGGGTGAGCAGTTCTTC. Its translation: CASSQTTSAGEQFF. The J gene is TRBJ2-1, the V gene TRBV3-1, with 7 bases fitting TRBD2. The CDR3 is made up of 14 amino acids. V lost 3 bases to trimming and J lost 9 bases; unmatched junction nucleotides: 8. Germline loops: CDR1 LGHDT, CDR2 YNNKEL (reference sequence).

In its sample, this clonotype was seen a few times. This sequence joins TRBV7-2 and TRBJ1-1; TRBD1 is a possible D gene (6 bases). Trimming shortened V by 0 bases and J by 2 bases, and 10 bases separated the two germline ends. There are 15 residues in the CDR3. The germline V gene has CDR1 SGHTA and CDR2 FQGNSA. Here the CDR3 reads CASSLAPGVNTEAFF. DNA of the CDR3: TGTGCCAGCAGCTTAGCCCCAGGGGTCAACACTGAAGCTTTCTTT.

In this sample, this clonotype turned up many times. J is TRBJ1-2 and V is TRBV6-2 or TRBV6-3; D uncertain. Germline CDR1 and CDR2: MNHEY and SVGEGT. This CDR3 spans 13 amino acids. Trimming took off 5 bases at V and 4 bases at J, with 11 bases between the two ends. DNA of the CDR3: TGTGCCAGCAGTCCGGGGAGCGGCTATGGCTACACCTTC. Its protein product is CASSPGSGYGYTF.

There are a few counts of this clonotype. The chain links TRBV6-5 to TRBJ2-3, with 12 bases that match TRBD2. The CDR3 has 18 residues. The V gene's germline CDR1 is MNHEY and CDR2 SVGAGI. The junction had 6 bases not matched to a gene; V was cut back by 2 bases and J by 0 bases. The CDR3: CASSYSRTSGTSTDTQYF. The CDR3 bases are TGTGCCAGCAGTTACAGTAGGACTAGCGGGACTAGCACAGATACGCAGTATTTT.

This chain uses TRBV30 with TRBJ2-7, with D tentatively TRBD2 (6 bases). Trimming took off 1 base at V and 3 bases at J, with 13 bases between the two ends. The CDR3 is 14 amino acids. Germline V lookup: CDR1 GTSNPN, CDR2 SVGIG (reference sequence). The DNA for the CDR3 is TGTGCCTGGAGTGGGGCTAGCGACCACTACGAGCAGTACTTC. As protein: CAWSGASDHYEQYF.

This clonotype was seen ten or more times. The gene calls are TRBV4-2 and TRBJ1-1; D might be TRBD1 (6 bases). Germline loops: CDR1 LGHNA, CDR2 YNFKEQ. The CDR3 sequence is 14 residues long. The germline V and J ends were trimmed by 0 bases and 10 bases, with 15 bases remaining between them. Here the CDR3 DNA reads TGTGCCAGCAGCCAAGACCCCCAGGGGTCCAGAGCTTTCTTT. Its protein product is CASSQDPQGSRAFF.

This clonotype has just a few counts. This chain links TRBV5-6 with TRBJ2-4; 7 nucleotides match TRBD1. The CDR3 sequence is 15 residues long. Trimming cost V 1 base and J 8 bases; bases outside gene matches: 9. Germline loops: CDR1 SGHDT, CDR2 YYEEEE. The CDR3 protein is CASSLNTRQGDIQYF. The CDR3 DNA reads as TGTGCCAGCAGCTTGAATACTAGGCAGGGGGACATTCAGTACTTC.

Notes on this clonotype: One junction end does not reproduce the germline sequence, and a read error may be involved. The chain combines TRBV12-3 or TRBV12-4 with TRBJ1-1; TRBD1 matches 7 bases. The CDR3 is 12 amino acids. The DNA of the CDR3 is TGTGTCAGCAGTCGACAGGGCACTGAAGCTTTCTTT. Amino acid sequence: CVSSRQGTEAFF.

This chain uses TRBV4-3 with TRBJ2-2; TRBD2 agrees at 7 bases. Trimming removed 0 bases from V and 5 bases from J; junction bases left unmatched: 6. Germline V gene sequence: CDR1 LGHNA, CDR2 YSLEER. This CDR3 region has 16 residues. CDR3 DNA: TGCGCCAGCAGCCAAGAACACGGGCGGGAGACCGGGGAGCTGTTTTTT. Residues: CASSQEHGRETGELFF.

V and J are TRBV11-2 and TRBJ2-2, with 11 positions matching TRBD1. From germline, CDR1 is SGHAT and CDR2 FQNNGV. Losses at the gene ends were 0 bases for V and 6 bases for J; bases not matched to a gene: 9. The CDR3 runs to 18 residues. CDR3 sequence reads: CASSLEGQGATGPGELFF. The CDR3 DNA sequence: TGTGCCAGCAGCTTAGAAGGACAGGGGGCTACGGGACCCGGGGAGCTGTTTTTT.

This chain joins TRBV12-3 or TRBV12-4 and TRBJ1-6, with 9 bases fitting TRBD1. CDR3 length: 17 residues. V gave up 6 bases and J gave up 11 bases; unmatched junction bases: 17. CDR3 sequence reads: CASRGGRGQGSFAPLHF. The CDR3, as DNA: TGTGCCAGCAGAGGGGGACGGGGACAGGGAAGTTTCGCACCCCTCCACTTT.

In this sample, this clonotype turned up a few times. The V and J genes are TRBV6-1 and TRBJ2-4, with 11 nucleotides matching TRBD1. The length of the CDR3 is 14 residues. Trimming cost V 4 bases and J 7 bases; bases outside gene matches: 3. The germline V gene has CDR1 MNHNS and CDR2 SASEGT. CDR3 sequence reads: CASSGRDRGNIQYF. The CDR3 DNA is TGTGCCAGCAGTGGTCGGGACAGGGGGAACATTCAGTACTTC.

The CDR3 protein is CASSFRDGLYEQYF. The CDR3 DNA is TGCGCCAGCAGCTTCCGGGACGGACTCTACGAGCAGTACTTC. The chain carries TRBV5-1 and TRBJ2-7; D is tentatively TRBD1 or TRBD2 (5 bases each). The CDR3 runs to 14 residues. Trimming took 2 bases from V and 3 from J, leaving 12 bases between them. The germline CDR1 and CDR2 sequences are SGHRS and YFSETQ.

This clonotype has only a few counts. This chain uses TRBV29-1 with TRBJ2-1; 11 nucleotides line up with TRBD2. Trimming took 6 bases from V and 0 from J; bases not matched to a gene: 4. From germline, CDR1 is SQVTM and CDR2 ANQGSEA. This CDR3 region has 15 residues. The CDR3 nucleotides are TGCAGCGTAGGGACTAGCGGCAGCTCCTACAATGAGCAGTTCTTC. Its protein product is CSVGTSGSSYNEQFF.

Many counts were recorded for this clonotype. The chain is built from TRBV10-3 and TRBJ2-3; a weak D match, TRBD2 (6 bases). Germline CDR1 is ENHRY and CDR2 is SYGVKD. This CDR3 comprises 19 residues. Trimming left V 4 bases short and J 3 bases short, with 26 bases between. The CDR3 loop reads CAISVSGGIGRGGTDTQYF. In DNA, the CDR3 is TGTGCCATCAGTGTATCTGGGGGGATTGGAAGAGGAGGAACAGATACGCAGTATTTT.